This TCR beta chain was sequenced in a study of TIL therapy for anti-PD-1-resistant metastatic lung cancer. Study in general: Tumors were harvested before any PD-1/PD-L1 blockade.

Sequencing used immunoSEQ v3. Measured with immunoSEQ multiplex PCR; TCRdb has only the in-frame clones, and not every one. This sample has around 20,000 clones; 78% occur once, and the top ten carry 6% to 8.5%. Note on this clone: What it binds is unknown.

The V and J ends lost 1 base and 0 bases, in that order; junction bases with no gene match: 5. Germline V gives CDR1 LNHDA, CDR2 SQIVND (reference sequence). This CDR3 spans 17 amino acids. The time point was: pre-treatment sample, taken before nivolumab and TIL therapy. Study outcomes and limitations: Patients were highly selected, enriched for treatment-naive, never-smoker and oncogene-addicted cases.

The input for sequencing was blood, taken at baseline. This sequence joins TRBV19 and TRBJ1-3; the match to TRBD1 covers 8 bases. The source is a person aged 25 to 85 with non-small cell lung cancer. The CDR3 DNA reads as TGTGCCAGTAGTATAGTGGGCCAGGGGGCCTCTGGAAACACCATATATTTT. It specifies CASSIVGQGASGNTIYF.